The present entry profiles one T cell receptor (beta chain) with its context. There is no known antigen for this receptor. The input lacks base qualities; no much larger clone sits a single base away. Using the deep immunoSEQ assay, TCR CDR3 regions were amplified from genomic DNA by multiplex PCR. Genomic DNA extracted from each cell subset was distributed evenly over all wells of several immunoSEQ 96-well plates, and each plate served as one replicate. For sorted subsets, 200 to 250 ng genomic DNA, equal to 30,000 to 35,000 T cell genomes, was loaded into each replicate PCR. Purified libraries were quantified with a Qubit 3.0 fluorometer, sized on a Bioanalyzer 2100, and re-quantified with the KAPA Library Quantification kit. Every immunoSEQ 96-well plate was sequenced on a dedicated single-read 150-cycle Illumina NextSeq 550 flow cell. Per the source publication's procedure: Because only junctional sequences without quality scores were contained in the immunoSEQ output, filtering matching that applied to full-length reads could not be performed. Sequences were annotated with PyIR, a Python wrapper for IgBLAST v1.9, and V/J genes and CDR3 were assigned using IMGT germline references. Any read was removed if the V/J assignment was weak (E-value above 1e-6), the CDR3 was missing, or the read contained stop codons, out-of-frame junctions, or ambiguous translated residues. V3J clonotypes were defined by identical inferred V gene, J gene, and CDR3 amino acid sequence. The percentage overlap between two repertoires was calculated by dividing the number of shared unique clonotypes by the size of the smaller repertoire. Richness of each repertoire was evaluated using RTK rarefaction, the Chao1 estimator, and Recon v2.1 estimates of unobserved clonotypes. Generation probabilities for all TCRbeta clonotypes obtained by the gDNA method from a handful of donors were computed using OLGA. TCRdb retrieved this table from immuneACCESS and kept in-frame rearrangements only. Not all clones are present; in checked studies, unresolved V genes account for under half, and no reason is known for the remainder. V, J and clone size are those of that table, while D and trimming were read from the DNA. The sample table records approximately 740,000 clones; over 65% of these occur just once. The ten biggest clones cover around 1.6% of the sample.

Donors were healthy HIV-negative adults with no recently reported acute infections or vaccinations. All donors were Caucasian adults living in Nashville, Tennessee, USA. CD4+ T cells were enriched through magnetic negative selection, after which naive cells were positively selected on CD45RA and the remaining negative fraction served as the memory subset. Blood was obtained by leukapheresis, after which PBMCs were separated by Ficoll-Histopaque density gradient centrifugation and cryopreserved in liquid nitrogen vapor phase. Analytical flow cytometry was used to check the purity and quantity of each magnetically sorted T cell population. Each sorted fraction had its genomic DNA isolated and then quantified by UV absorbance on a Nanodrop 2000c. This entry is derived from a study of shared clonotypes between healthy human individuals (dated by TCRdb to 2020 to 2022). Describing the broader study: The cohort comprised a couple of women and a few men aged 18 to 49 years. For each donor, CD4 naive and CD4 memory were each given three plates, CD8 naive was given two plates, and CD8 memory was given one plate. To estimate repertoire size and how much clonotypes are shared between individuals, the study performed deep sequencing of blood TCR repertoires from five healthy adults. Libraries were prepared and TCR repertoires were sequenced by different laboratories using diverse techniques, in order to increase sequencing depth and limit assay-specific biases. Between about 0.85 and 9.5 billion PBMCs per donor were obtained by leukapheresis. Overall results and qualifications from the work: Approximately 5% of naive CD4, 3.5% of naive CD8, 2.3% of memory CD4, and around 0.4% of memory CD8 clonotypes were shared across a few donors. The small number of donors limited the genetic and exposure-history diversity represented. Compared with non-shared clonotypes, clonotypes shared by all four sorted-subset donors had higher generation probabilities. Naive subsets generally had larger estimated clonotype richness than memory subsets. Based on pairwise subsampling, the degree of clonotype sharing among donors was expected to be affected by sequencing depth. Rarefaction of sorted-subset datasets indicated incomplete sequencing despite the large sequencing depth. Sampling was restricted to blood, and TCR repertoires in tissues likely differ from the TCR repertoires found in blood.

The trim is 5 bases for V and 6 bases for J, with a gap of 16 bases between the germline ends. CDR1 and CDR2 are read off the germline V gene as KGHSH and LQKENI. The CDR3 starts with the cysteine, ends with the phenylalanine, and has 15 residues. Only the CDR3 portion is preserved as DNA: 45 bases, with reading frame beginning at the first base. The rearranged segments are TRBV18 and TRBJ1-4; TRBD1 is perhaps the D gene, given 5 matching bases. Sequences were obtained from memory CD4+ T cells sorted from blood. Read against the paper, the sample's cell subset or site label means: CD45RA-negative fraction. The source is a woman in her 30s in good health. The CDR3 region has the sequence CASSSRRQGDEKLFF. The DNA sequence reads TGTGCCAGCTCATCACGGAGGCAAGGGGATGAAAAACTGTTTTTT.